One sample yielded the 32 T cell receptor beta chains listed below, sequenced in a study of blood T cell repertoires in COVID-19. The method was immunoSEQ multiplex PCR; TCRdb's version includes in-frame clones alone and lacks a portion of them. The sample carries nearly 200,000 clones, about 80% recorded once. The sequencing sample was made of PBMCs or T cells enriched from blood (not recorded which). The receptors were sampled from a man between 40 and 49 years old who had recovered from COVID-19.

This chain joins TRBV3-1 (or the pseudogene TRBV3-2) and TRBJ1-2; D possibly corresponds to TRBD1 (6 bases). This CDR3 region has 15 residues. CDR1 is LGHDT, CDR2 YNNKEL, per germline (reference sequence). V was cut by 0 bases and J by 4 bases, with 12 bases left in between. As DNA, the CDR3 is TGTGCCAGCAGCCAAGATGTGGGGGCAGGCTATGGCTACACCTTC. It specifies CASSQDVGAGYGYTF.

The chain recombines TRBV28 with TRBJ1-5; 9 positions match TRBD1. Per the germline V gene, CDR1 is MDHEN and CDR2 is SYDVKM. This CDR3 has 14 amino acids. Germline trimming cut 3 bases from V and 7 bases from J; bases unmatched to any gene: 4. CDR3 nucleotides: TGTGCCAGCAGTTTTGGACAGGGGTCACAGCCCCAGCATTTT. It codes for CASSFGQGSQPQHF. Full variable domain (outside the CDR3, taken from reference TRBV28 and TRBJ1-5): DVKVTQSSRYLVKRTGEKVFLECVQDMDHENMFWYRQDPGLGLRLIYFSYDVKMKEKGDIPEGYSVSREKKERFSLILESASTNQTSMYLCASSFGQGSQPQHFGDGTRLSIL.

The genes are TRBV19 and TRBJ2-7; TRBD1 matches at 7 bases. The V and J ends lost 6 bases and 3 bases, in that order; junction bases with no gene match: 11. The CDR3 is made up of 15 amino acids. CDR1 and CDR2 (germline): LNHDA, SQIVND (reference sequence). CDR3 sequence (DNA): TGTGCCAGTAGACGACAGGGCGGTAGTTACTACGAGCAGTACTTC. This translates into CASRRQGGSYYEQYF.

This sequence joins TRBV11-2 and TRBJ2-3, with TRBD2 matching over 10 bases. The J segment lost 3 bases and the V segment lost 1 base, leaving 4 bases of the junction unmatched. The CDR3 contains 16 residues. Germline-derived CDR1 and CDR2 are SGHAT and FQNNGV. In DNA, the CDR3 is TGTGCCAGCAGCTTAGTCCTAGCGGGGGCTACAGATACGCAGTATTTT. Amino acid sequence: CASSLVLAGATDTQYF.

This rearrangement joins TRBV30 to TRBJ1-1; no clear D. CDR1 GTSNPN and CDR2 SVGIG come from the germline V gene (reference sequence). V was clipped by 3 bases and J by 1 base, with 9 bases between them. The length of the CDR3 is 13 residues. CDR3 loop: CAWRRLRNTEAFF. The CDR3 DNA is TGTGCCTGGAGAAGACTGCGGAACACTGAAGCTTTCTTT.

Concerning this clone itself: It may be a read error: a sequence one base away is much more abundant. J is TRBJ2-7 and V is TRBV6-5; 10 bases align to TRBD1. The CDR3 has 13 amino acids. The germline V gene has CDR1 MNHEY and CDR2 SVGAGI. J gave up 3 bases and V 8 bases, and 4 bases lay outside the gene matches. The CDR3: CASARDRGYEQYF. DNA for the CDR3: TGTGCCAGCGCCCGGGACAGGGGCTACGAGCAGTACTTC.

The CDR3 protein is CASSPSGGEIAFF. The CDR3 DNA follows: TGTGCCAGCAGCCCCTCAGGGGGCGAGATAGCTTTCTTT. The genes are TRBV11-3 and TRBJ1-1, with 8 bases fitting TRBD1. CDR3 length: 13 amino acids. Per germline, CDR1 SGHNT and CDR2 YENEEA. Trimming cost V 5 bases and J 10 bases; bases outside gene matches: 9.

The genes are TRBV5-4 and TRBJ1-2; the D gene is possibly TRBD1 (6 bases). The germline V gene has CDR1 SGHNT and CDR2 YYREEE (reference sequence). V was pared by 4 bases and J by 2 bases, with 15 bases between. This CDR3 is built from 15 residues. CDR3 residues: CASSPLTTGNYGYTF. The CDR3 DNA reads TGTGCCAGCAGCCCCCTTACGACAGGCAACTATGGCTACACCTTC.

This clone was picked up one time. V usage is TRBV5-1 and J usage is TRBJ2-7, with 15 bases aligning to TRBD2. Germline assignment: CDR1 SGHRS and CDR2 YFSETQ. The CDR3 runs 18 residues. The ends lost 4 bases at V and 0 bases at J; junction bases unmatched: 8. The CDR3 sequence is CASSEGLAGGPLSYEQYF. The CDR3 nucleotides read TGCGCCAGCAGCGAGGGACTAGCGGGGGGCCCTCTCTCCTACGAGCAGTACTTC.

The V gene is TRBV7-8, the J gene TRBJ1-2; 7 nucleotides agree with TRBD1. The V gene end was trimmed by 5 bases and the J gene end by 4 bases; junction bases not matched to a gene: 10. The CDR3 is made up of 15 amino acids. CDR1 and CDR2 (germline): SGHVS, FQNEAQ. This chain's CDR3 is CASSTYRQGIYGYTF. DNA of the CDR3: TGTGCCAGCAGCACGTACCGACAGGGTATCTATGGCTACACCTTC.

This sequence joins TRBV19 and TRBJ1-1, with D uncertain. Germline CDR1 is LNHDA and CDR2 is SQIVND (reference sequence). The CDR3 covers 16 residues. The germline V and J ends were trimmed by 4 bases and 1 base, with 16 bases remaining between them. The CDR3 bases are TGTGCCAGTAGTAAAACGGGGATTTCCGCGAACACTGAAGCTTTCTTT. Translation: CASSKTGISANTEAFF.

The count of this clone is one. This chain joins TRBV18 and TRBJ2-7, with D hard to call. The germline gives CDR1 KGHSH, CDR2 LQKENI. CDR3 length: 14 residues. Between the trimmed V and J ends, which lost 0 bases and 6 bases, there was a span of 12 bases. The CDR3 region is CASSPPMVQVEQYF. As DNA, the CDR3 is TGTGCCAGCTCACCACCGATGGTCCAGGTCGAGCAGTACTTC.

The chain uses TRBV12-5 and TRBJ1-2; 8 bases align to TRBD1. Unmatched junction bases numbered 13, after V lost 1 base and J lost 0 bases. This CDR3 has 19 amino acids. Germline lookup yields CDR1 LGHNT and CDR2 FRNRAP. DNA for the CDR3: TGTGCTAGTGGTTTGGGCCCACCACAGGGGGAAGACCCTAACTATGGCTACACCTTC. This gives the protein CASGLGPPQGEDPNYGYTF.

The rearrangement uses TRBV11-2 and TRBJ2-2; 14 bases match TRBD2. The CDR3 is 18 amino acids. The V segment lost 5 bases and the J segment 6 bases; nucleotides outside the gene matches: 11. Germline CDR1 reads SGHAT; CDR2 reads FQNNGV. CDR3 region: CASSVLPGLAGGSGELFF. The DNA for the CDR3 is TGTGCCAGCAGCGTGCTACCTGGACTAGCGGGGGGATCCGGGGAGCTGTTTTTT.

Remarks on this clone: The sample has other DNA sequences that encode this CDR3 too. The chain couples TRBV15 to TRBJ1-2, with 7 bases aligning to TRBD1. This CDR3 contains 14 residues. With V trimmed by 5 bases and J by 8 bases, 11 bases remained unmatched. The germline V gene has CDR1 LNHNV and CDR2 YYDKDF (reference sequence). CDR3 residues: CATSWGQTMRGYTF. CDR3 coding DNA: TGTGCCACCAGCTGGGGACAGACGATGCGGGGCTACACCTTC. Based on the CDR3 plus reference TRBV15 and TRBJ1-2, the full variable domain is DAMVIQNPRYQVTQFGKPVTLSCSQTLNHNVMYWYQQKSSQAPKLLFHYYDKDFNNEADTPDNFQSRRPNTSFCFLDIRSPGLGDTAMYLCATSWGQTMRGYTFGSGTRLTVV.

The rearrangement uses TRBV6-4 and TRBJ1-6; TRBD1 is a possible D gene (6 bases). Germline-derived CDR1 and CDR2 are MRHNA and SNTAGT. The V and J ends lost 3 bases and 9 bases respectively, with 15 bases between them. The CDR3 has 15 residues. CDR3 region: CASSEQGEGISPLHF. CDR3 nucleotides: TGTGCCAGCAGTGAACAGGGTGAGGGAATTTCACCCCTCCACTTT.

The chain carries TRBV11-2 and TRBJ2-4, with TRBD1 matching 7 bases. Germline CDR1 and CDR2: SGHAT and FQNNGV. The CDR3 has 15 residues. J was trimmed by 9 bases and V by 5 bases; bases with no gene match: 13. The CDR3 DNA sequence: TGTGCCAGCAGCCAGATTGGGACAGCGAGGGGCATTCAGTACTTC. Translating it yields CASSQIGTARGIQYF.

The gene calls are TRBV11-3 and TRBJ2-5; 8 nucleotides align to TRBD1. The CDR3 consists of 16 residues. Losses at the gene ends were 3 bases for V and 1 base for J; bases not matched to a gene: 7. CDR1 is SGHNT, CDR2 YENEEA, per germline. In DNA form, the CDR3 reads TGTGCCAGCAGCTTCTCAACCGGGACAGGCCAAGAGACCCAGTACTTC. Its translation is CASSFSTGTGQETQYF.

The chain links TRBV12-3 or TRBV12-4 to TRBJ2-3, with D possibly TRBD2 on 5 matching bases. The CDR3 totals 12 residues. The V end lost 6 bases, the J end lost 6 bases, and 10 bases lay between the germline ends. The CDR3 is CASSPRGDTQYF. The CDR3 nucleotides are TGTGCCAGCAGCCCACGAGGGGATACGCAGTATTTT.

V usage is TRBV7-9 and J usage is TRBJ2-7; D gene uncertain. Germline lookup yields CDR1 SEHNR and CDR2 FQNEAQ (reference sequence). The CDR3 sequence is 16 residues long. V was shortened by 4 bases and J by 3 bases, with 19 bases between the two germline ends. The CDR3 spells CASSSTSGSSVYEQYF. In DNA form, the CDR3 reads TGTGCCAGCAGCTCCACCTCCGGGTCATCGGTCTACGAGCAGTACTTC.

The CDR3: CATKQGGNTEAFF. The CDR3 DNA is TGTGCCACTAAACAGGGGGGGAACACTGAAGCTTTCTTT. The chain couples TRBV24-1 to TRBJ1-1; 8 bases agree with TRBD1. V shed 10 bases and J 1 base; nucleotides not matched to a gene: 4. Germline-derived CDR1 and CDR2 are KGHDR and SFDVKD. The CDR3 length is 13 residues.

The chain links TRBV29-1 to TRBJ1-3; D unclear. Trimming shortened V by 3 bases and J by 3 bases, and 12 bases separated the two germline ends. Germline CDR1 reads SQVTM; CDR2 reads ANQGSEA. This CDR3 has 14 amino acids. The CDR3 region has the DNA TGCAGCGTTGAGACGAGCGCCCTTGGAAACACCATATATTTT. Encoded protein: CSVETSALGNTIYF.

The V gene is TRBV9, the J gene TRBJ1-1; 9 positions agree with TRBD1. There are 15 residues in the CDR3. Trimming at V came to 6 bases and at J to 1 base, leaving 7 bases not matched to a gene. CDR1 is SGDLS, CDR2 YYNGEE, per germline. The CDR3: CASTSTGGTNTEAFF. For the CDR3, the DNA is TGTGCCAGCACCAGTACAGGGGGCACGAACACTGAAGCTTTCTTT.

CDR3 region: CASSSADFPLNTEAFF. CDR3 in DNA: TGTGCCAGCAGTTCAGCGGACTTCCCCCTGAACACTGAAGCTTTCTTT. V gene TRBV28 combines with J gene TRBJ1-1; D ambiguous. The CDR3 extends over 16 amino acids. The ends were cut back, 4 bases at V and 0 bases at J, with 15 bases in the middle. Germline values: CDR1 MDHEN, CDR2 SYDVKM. Drawing the rest from reference TRBV28 and TRBJ1-1, the complete variable domain is DVKVTQSSRYLVKRTGEKVFLECVQDMDHENMFWYRQDPGLGLRLIYFSYDVKMKEKGDIPEGYSVSREKKERFSLILESASTNQTSMYLCASSSADFPLNTEAFFGQGTRLTVV.

This chain uses TRBV7-9 with TRBJ1-1, with TRBD1 matching over 7 bases. Germline V gene lookup returns CDR1 SEHNR and CDR2 FQNEAQ (reference sequence). With V trimmed by 3 bases and J by 4 bases, 14 bases remained unmatched. The CDR3 has 17 residues. In nucleotides, the CDR3 is TGTGCCAGCAGCTTCGGACAGGATCGCACGAGGGGCACTGAAGCTTTCTTT. Protein: CASSFGQDRTRGTEAFF.

The gene calls are TRBV6-5 and TRBJ2-5, with D possibly matching TRBD1 (5 bases). The CDR3 sequence is 11 residues long. V lost 10 bases to trimming and J lost 2 bases, with 8 bases between them. Germline lookup yields CDR1 MNHEY and CDR2 SVGAGI. The CDR3: CATHRQETQYF. In DNA, the CDR3 is TGTGCCACACACAGGCAAGAGACCCAGTACTTC.

The chain links TRBV10-2 to TRBJ2-3, with 8 positions matching TRBD1. Germline V gives CDR1 WSHSY, CDR2 SAAADI. Losses at the gene ends were 6 bases for V and 3 bases for J; bases not matched to a gene: 8. The CDR3 runs to 15 residues. The CDR3 DNA sequence: TGCGCCAGCAGCGATGTACAGGGGGGAACAGATACGCAGTATTTT. This gives the protein CASSDVQGGTDTQYF.

The sample holds many counts of this clone. V is TRBV6-4 and J is TRBJ1-5, with TRBD1 identical over 11 bases. V trimming: 4 bases; J trimming: 5 bases; junction bases outside the gene matches: 1. This CDR3 has 14 residues. From germline, CDR1 is MRHNA and CDR2 SNTAGT. Written as DNA, the CDR3 is TGTGCCAGCAGTGTGGACAGGGGGCATCAGCCCCAGCATTTT. The encoded protein is CASSVDRGHQPQHF.

V is TRBV6-5 and J is TRBJ1-2, with a weak D call TRBD1 (6 bases). Germline assignment: CDR1 MNHEY and CDR2 SVGAGI. The germline V and J ends were trimmed by 2 bases and 5 bases, with 18 bases remaining between them. The CDR3 is made up of 16 amino acids. CDR3 protein: CASSYDGTHVGYGYTF. In DNA form, the CDR3 reads TGTGCCAGCAGTTACGATGGGACACACGTTGGTTATGGCTACACCTTC.

The J gene is TRBJ2-2, the V gene TRBV7-2, with D hard to call. Per germline, CDR1 SGHTA and CDR2 FQGNSA. The CDR3 runs to 13 residues. Trimming left V 5 bases short and J 4 bases short, with 8 bases between. The CDR3 sequence: CASSPEPTGELFF. In nucleotides, the CDR3 is TGTGCCAGCAGCCCCGAGCCCACCGGGGAGCTGTTTTTT.

The chain links TRBV5-4 to TRBJ1-6, with D perhaps TRBD1 (5 bases). The germline V gene has CDR1 SGHNT and CDR2 YYREEE (reference sequence). The CDR3 totals 15 residues. Trimming took off 1 base at V and 6 bases at J, with 11 bases between the two ends. The chain's CDR3 is CASSLQGSSNSPLHF. The CDR3 DNA follows: TGTGCCAGCAGCTTGCAGGGCAGCTCTAATTCACCCCTCCACTTT.

The table lists this clone with a count of one. The chain has TRBV19 and TRBJ1-1, with 12 bases lining up with TRBD1. Germline-derived CDR1 and CDR2 are LNHDA and SQIVND (reference sequence). The CDR3 contains 13 residues. V trimming: 5 bases; J trimming: 8 bases; junction bases outside the gene matches: 3. The CDR3 is CASSGTGGGEAFF. The CDR3 DNA is TGTGCCAGTAGTGGGACAGGGGGCGGCGAAGCTTTCTTT.